Listed below are T cell receptor beta chains from one sample, sequenced in a study of cytotoxic CD8 clonotypes in ibrutinib-treated CLL. Assay: immunoSEQ multiplex PCR; the TCRdb copy retains only in-frame clones and omits some. The table has over 120,000 clones, roughly three quarters seen once; the top ten hold around 5%. The input for sequencing was PBMCs, taken after 24 months of ibrutinib treatment. The receptors stem from a human donor with chronic lymphocytic leukemia. The CDR3 runs from the conserved cysteine through the conserved F or W. A clone size is listed for some rows: how often the clone was seen (once, few, many), or a class if it is expanded.

j_call v_call clone_size cdr3_aa
TRBJ2-1 TRBV18 . CASSPSLGGQDEQFF
TRBJ2-7 TRBV11-2 . CASSSLAGVINEQYF
TRBJ1-2 TRBV28 . CASSLSALNYGYTF
TRBJ1-1 TRBV7-2 . CASSLVGPSTEAFF
TRBJ2-3 TRBV5-1 . CASSPGQGAVDGPQYF
TRBJ1-1 TRBV13 . CASSLGGDWANTEAFF
TRBJ2-1 TRBV11-1 once CASSLGTGGGDEQFF
TRBJ2-3 TRBV6-1 . CASSDPGGPRTDTQYF
TRBJ1-2 TRBV7-3 . CASSPGPNYGYTF
TRBJ1-6 TRBV5-1 . CASSRSPDSPLHF
TRBJ2-3 TRBV21-1 . CASSNPRDRTSTDTQYF
TRBJ2-5 TRBV11-2 once CASSLGAGSGYQETQYF
TRBJ2-7 TRBV28 . CASTLRETGREQYF
TRBJ1-3 TRBV5-1 . CASSQGSGNTIYF
TRBJ2-1 TRBV11-3 . CASSLFRAPSYNEQFF
TRBJ1-5 TRBV7-2 . CASSLRQGTVQPQHF
TRBJ2-3 TRBV7-3 . CASSLSPWREGQEDTQYF
TRBJ2-7 TRBV7-9 . CASSLAASSDYEQYF
TRBJ1-2 TRBV9 . CASSGRGNNYGYTF
TRBJ1-5 TRBV28 . CASTLGWGNQPQHF
TRBJ2-7 TRBV28 . CASSETAYEQYF
TRBJ1-2 TRBV5-1 . CASSLGQSYGYTF
TRBJ1-2 TRBV30 . CAWKGADYGYTF
TRBJ2-1 TRBV7-7 . CASSLGRAGVNEQFF
TRBJ2-5 TRBV9 . CASSPGQGPEWTQYF
TRBJ2-3 TRBV28 few CASSPSGLAGDTQYF
TRBJ1-3 TRBV9 . CASSPGPGNTIYF
TRBJ2-7 TRBV28 few CASSLAGQGSYEQYF
TRBJ1-3 TRBV6-5 . CASSTGSSGNTIYF
TRBJ2-3 TRBV5-1 once CASSYGPDTQYF
TRBJ2-3 TRBV7-9 . CASSQGDWSGSGTDTQYF
TRBJ1-4 TRBV2 . CASGQVAPTGASEKLFF
TRBJ2-5 TRBV6-6 . CASSQGRTGETQYF
TRBJ1-2 TRBV28 . CATREGTDYGYTF
TRBJ2-3 TRBV21-1 . CASPSKKGAGTDTQYF